The source of this T cell receptor beta chain is a study of cytomegalovirus exposure and HLA in healthy donors. Amplification used 60 Vbeta primers and 13 Jbeta primers. Assay: immunoSEQ multiplex PCR; the TCRdb copy retains only in-frame clones and omits some. The sample's table shows some 41,000 clones. A remark on this clone: Its antigen remains unidentified.

Whole-study results and caveats: Other equally common chains were less clonally expanded than HLA-associated TCR beta chains, a later analysis showed. Several of the most significant clusters were apparently associated with common viral pathogens in a later analysis. With further analysis later on, most CMV-associated TCR beta chains appeared HLA-restricted.

The V end was cut by 2 bases, the J end by 6 bases, with 11 bases between. The length of the CDR3 is 14 residues. CDR1 is MNHNS, CDR2 SASEGT, per germline. Sequencing was performed on PBMCs. This rearrangement joins TRBV6-1 to TRBJ1-5; D is possibly TRBD1 (6 bases). The TCR was taken from a male donor in good health and CMV-seronegative. The CDR3 nucleotides are TGTGCCAGCAGTGAATCCGGGGGGCCTCAGCCCCAGCATTTT. This codes for CASSESGGPQPQHF.